The clone carrying this T cell receptor beta chain was picked up a small number of times. The antigen is undetermined. CDR1 ENHRY and CDR2 SYGVKD come from the germline V gene. J lost 1 base, V lost 6 bases, and 9 bases had no gene match. There are 15 residues in the CDR3. The library targeted TCRbeta and was prepared with unique molecular identifiers. A single record per CDR3 protein comes from TCRdb applying MiXCR to the PCR reads. Found here are approximately 800,000 distinct CDR3 sequences, roughly 15% of them singletons; the top ten hold approximately 5%. This entry comes from a study of T-cell reconstitution after alpha-beta-depleted transplantation in children. Study findings and constraints: About two months after transplant, alpha-beta T cells reportedly came from several hundred expanded graft clones.

This TCR derives from a male patient younger than 18 who had a stem cell transplant for acute lymphoblastic leukemia, so the T cells may come from the graft donor. This sample comprised PBMCs, mostly from graft donor cells, obtained 360 days after TCRalphabeta/CD19-depleted stem cell transplant. The genes are TRBV10-3 and TRBJ2-7; 7 nucleotides align to TRBD2. CDR3 region: CAIRGGSTNSYEQYF. DNA for the CDR3: TGTGCCATCAGGGGCGGGAGCACTAATTCCTACGAGCAGTACTTC.